The sample holds many counts of the clone carrying this T cell receptor beta chain. No antigen is known for it. The data originate from a study of T-cell reconstitution after alpha-beta-depleted transplantation in children. Study observations and caveats: Expanded graft clones, several hundred of them, were reportedly the source of alpha-beta T cells about two months after transplant. After one year, T-cell counts and TCRbeta diversity mostly came from new T cells. There were some patients whose high TCRbeta diversity at day 60 came from surviving recipient T cells and thymic progenitors.

This sample's TCRbeta library carried unique molecular identifier barcodes. TCRdb called the PCR reads again in MiXCR, with one record for every CDR3 protein. The sample gives 700,000 or so distinct CDR3 sequences, around 13% of which show up once; around 0.8% is in the top ten. CDR1 SGHRS and CDR2 YFSETQ come from the germline V gene. The CDR3 is 14 amino acids. Trimming pared 1 base from V and 7 bases from J, leaving 14 bases between. The clonotype was recovered from a girl aged 2 to 10 with congenital amegakaryocytic thrombocytopenia, due to receive a stem cell transplant. Sequenced here: PBMCs, sampled before TCRalphabeta/CD19-depleted stem cell transplant. V and J are TRBV5-1 and TRBJ1-1; unclear D gene. The CDR3 DNA reads as TGCGCCAGCAGCTTGAGGTCGACCGGAATTGAAGCTTTCTTT. Residues: CASSLRSTGIEAFF.